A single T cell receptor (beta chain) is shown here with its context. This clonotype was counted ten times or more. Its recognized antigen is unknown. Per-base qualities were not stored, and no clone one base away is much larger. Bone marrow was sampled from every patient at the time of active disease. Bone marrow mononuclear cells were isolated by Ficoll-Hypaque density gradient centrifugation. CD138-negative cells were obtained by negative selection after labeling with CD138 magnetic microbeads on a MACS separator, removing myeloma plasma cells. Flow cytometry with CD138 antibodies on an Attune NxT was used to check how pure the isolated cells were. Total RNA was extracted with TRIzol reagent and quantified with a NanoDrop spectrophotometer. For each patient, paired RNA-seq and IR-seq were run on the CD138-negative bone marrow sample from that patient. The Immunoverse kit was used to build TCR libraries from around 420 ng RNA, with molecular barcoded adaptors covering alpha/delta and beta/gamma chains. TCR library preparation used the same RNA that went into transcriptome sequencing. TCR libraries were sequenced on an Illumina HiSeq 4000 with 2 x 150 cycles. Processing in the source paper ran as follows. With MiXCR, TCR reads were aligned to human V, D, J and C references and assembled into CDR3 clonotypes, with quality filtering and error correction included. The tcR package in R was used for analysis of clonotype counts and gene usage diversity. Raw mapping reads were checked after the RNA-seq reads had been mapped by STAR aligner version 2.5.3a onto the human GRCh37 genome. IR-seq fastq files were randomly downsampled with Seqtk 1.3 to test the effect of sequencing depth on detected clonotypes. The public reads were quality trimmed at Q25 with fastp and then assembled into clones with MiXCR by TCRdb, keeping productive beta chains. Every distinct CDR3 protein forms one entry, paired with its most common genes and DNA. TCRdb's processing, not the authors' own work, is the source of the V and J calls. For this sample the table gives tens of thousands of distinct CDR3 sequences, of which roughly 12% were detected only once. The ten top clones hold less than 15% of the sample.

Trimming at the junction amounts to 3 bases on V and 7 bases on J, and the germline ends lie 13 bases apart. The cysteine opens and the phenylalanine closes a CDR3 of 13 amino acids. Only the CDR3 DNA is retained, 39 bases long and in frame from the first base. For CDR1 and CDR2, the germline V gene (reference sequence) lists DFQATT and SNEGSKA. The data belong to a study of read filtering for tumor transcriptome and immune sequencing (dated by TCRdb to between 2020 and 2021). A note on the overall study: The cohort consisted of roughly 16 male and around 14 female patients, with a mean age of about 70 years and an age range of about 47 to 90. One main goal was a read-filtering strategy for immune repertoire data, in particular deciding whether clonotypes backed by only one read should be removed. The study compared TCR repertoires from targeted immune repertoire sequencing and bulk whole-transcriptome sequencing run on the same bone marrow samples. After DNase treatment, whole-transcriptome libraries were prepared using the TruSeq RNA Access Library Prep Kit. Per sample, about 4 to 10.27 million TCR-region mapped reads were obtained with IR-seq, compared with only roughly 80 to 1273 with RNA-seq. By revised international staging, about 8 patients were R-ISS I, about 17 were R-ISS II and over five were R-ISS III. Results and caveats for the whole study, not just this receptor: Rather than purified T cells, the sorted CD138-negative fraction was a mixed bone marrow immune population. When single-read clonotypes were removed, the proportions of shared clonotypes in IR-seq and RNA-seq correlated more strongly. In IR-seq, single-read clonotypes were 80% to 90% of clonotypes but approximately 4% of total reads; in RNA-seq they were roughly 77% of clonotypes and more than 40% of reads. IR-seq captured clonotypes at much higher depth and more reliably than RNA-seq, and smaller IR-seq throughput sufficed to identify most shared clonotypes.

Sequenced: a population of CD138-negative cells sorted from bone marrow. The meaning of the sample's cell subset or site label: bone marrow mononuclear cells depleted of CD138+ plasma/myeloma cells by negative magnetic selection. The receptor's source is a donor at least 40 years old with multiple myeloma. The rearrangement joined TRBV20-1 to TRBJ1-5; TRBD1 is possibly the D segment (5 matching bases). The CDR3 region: CSARVREGQPQHF. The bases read TGCAGTGCTAGGGTCAGGGAAGGGCAGCCCCAGCATTTT.